Shown below are 19 T cell receptor beta chains from a single sample sequenced in a study of shared clonotypes between healthy human individuals. Clones were sequenced by immunoSEQ multiplex PCR, and TCRdb holds only the in-frame ones, with some missing. The table shows roughly 2.5 million clones, with around 90% occurring only once. Source material: naive CD4+ T cells sorted from blood. Subset of the sample: CD45RA+ positively selected. The source of these receptors is a man between 18 and 35 years old in good health.

This sequence joins TRBV7-9 and TRBJ2-5; TRBD2 matches 8 bases. The J call is uncertain, as TRBJ2-7 better fits the DNA end. CDR1 SEHNR and CDR2 FQNEAQ come from the germline V gene (reference sequence). The CDR3 is 14 residues long. CDR3 nucleotide sequence: TGTGCCAGCAGCATTAGCGGGACCTCCTACGAGCAGTACTTC. Its protein is CASSISGTSYEQYF.

V is TRBV7-2 and J is TRBJ2-2; D may be TRBD1 or TRBD2 (5 bases each). The germline V gene has CDR1 SGHTA and CDR2 FQGNSA. The germline V and J ends were trimmed by 5 bases and 8 bases, with 15 bases remaining between them. CDR3 length: 14 amino acids. The CDR3 DNA reads TGTGCCAGCAGCCCAAGGTGGGGGAAGGGGGAGCTGTTTTTT. Amino acids: CASSPRWGKGELFF.

This chain links TRBV5-6 with TRBJ2-3; TRBD2 matches at 7 bases. CDR1 is SGHDT and CDR2 is YYEEEE in the germline V gene. This CDR3 comprises 16 residues. V was clipped by 1 base and J by 0 bases; unmatched bases: 5. The CDR3 reads CASSLRAGPSTDTQYF. CDR3 bases: TGTGCCAGCAGCTTGAGAGCGGGGCCTAGCACAGATACGCAGTATTTT.

The CDR3, as DNA: TGTGCCAGCAGCCTCGCCGGGGGTAACTACAATGAGCAGTTCTTC. It encodes CASSLAGGNYNEQFF. The chain is built from TRBV7-3 and TRBJ2-1; D might be TRBD2 (6 bases). Germline assignment: CDR1 SGHTA and CDR2 FQGTGA. The CDR3 runs to 15 residues. The V end lost 5 bases, the J end lost 3 bases, and 14 bases lay between the germline ends.

The CDR3 DNA reads as TGTGCCAGCAGTGAAGGGGGCCCTGTGGAGCAGTACTTC. Protein sequence: CASSEGGPVEQYF. The chain uses TRBV6-1 and TRBJ2-7, with D possibly being TRBD1 (5 bases). Germline loops: CDR1 MNHNS, CDR2 SASEGT. The CDR3 has 13 residues. Trimming cost V 1 base and J 7 bases, with 11 bases left between them.

The chain recombines TRBV10-3 with TRBJ1-1; 7 positions match TRBD1. This CDR3 region has 14 residues. With V trimmed by 6 bases and J by 3 bases, 7 bases remained unmatched. Per germline, CDR1 ENHRY and CDR2 SYGVKD. The CDR3 DNA reads as TGTGCCATCAGCCGAGACAGGGCTGACACTGAAGCTTTCTTT. Encoded protein: CAISRDRADTEAFF.

V usage is TRBV2 and J usage is TRBJ1-2; unclear D gene. The CDR3 covers 12 residues. V was shortened by 7 bases and J by 4 bases, with 10 bases between the two germline ends. Germline values: CDR1 SNHLY, CDR2 FYNNEI. The CDR3 protein is CASTRTGYGYTF. CDR3 sequence (DNA): TGTGCCAGCACCCGAACGGGCTATGGCTACACCTTC.

This chain uses TRBV18 with TRBJ1-3, with 8 bases matching TRBD1. V gave up 3 bases and J gave up 1 base; unmatched junction bases: 11. The CDR3 totals 18 residues. Germline V gene lookup returns CDR1 KGHSH and CDR2 LQKENI. The CDR3 protein is CASSPQQGQEKSGNTIYF. In DNA form, the CDR3 reads TGTGCCAGCTCACCTCAACAGGGACAGGAGAAATCTGGAAACACCATATATTTT.

The count of this clone is one. The chain couples TRBV9 to TRBJ2-5, with 8 bases lining up with TRBD2. The germline V gene has CDR1 SGDLS and CDR2 YYNGEE. The CDR3 runs to 15 residues. V lost 0 bases to trimming and J lost 3 bases; unmatched junction nucleotides: 4. CDR3 region: CASSVGLAREETQYF. The CDR3 DNA follows: TGTGCCAGCAGCGTAGGACTAGCGCGGGAAGAGACCCAGTACTTC.

The chain employs TRBV11-2 and TRBJ2-2; TRBD1 aligns across 8 bases. The CDR3 consists of 14 residues. V trimming: 5 bases; J trimming: 7 bases; junction bases outside the gene matches: 6. In germline, CDR1 is SGHAT, CDR2 FQNNGV. CDR3 loop: CASSAGTGHGELFF. DNA of the CDR3: TGTGCCAGCAGCGCCGGGACAGGTCACGGGGAGCTGTTTTTT.

This clone was counted a single time. The V call is TRBV10-3, the J call TRBJ2-7; TRBD2 matches 7 bases. Germline CDR1 is ENHRY and CDR2 is SYGVKD. J lost 0 bases, V lost 0 bases, and 8 bases had no gene match. This CDR3 is built from 17 residues. As DNA, the CDR3 is TGTGCCATCAGTGAGTCAGGGCTGCTAGCGGCCTCCTACGAGCAGTACTTC. Its protein is CAISESGLLAASYEQYF.

This clone was detected once. The chain carries TRBV11-2 and TRBJ2-5, with 12 bases fitting TRBD2. The germline V gene has CDR1 SGHAT and CDR2 FQNNGV. This CDR3 region has 18 residues. The trim removed 1 base at V and 5 bases at J, leaving 11 bases unmatched. CDR3 sequence reads: CASSLVRLAGGSIETQYF. In DNA form, the CDR3 reads TGTGCCAGCAGCTTAGTCCGGCTAGCGGGGGGGTCTATCGAGACCCAGTACTTC.

The J gene is TRBJ1-6, the V gene TRBV28; D not resolved. CDR1 is MDHEN, CDR2 SYDVKM, per germline. The CDR3 covers 12 residues. V lost 10 bases to trimming and J lost 3 bases, with 7 bases between them. The CDR3 is CATGGYNSPLHF. CDR3 sequence (DNA): TGTGCCACTGGAGGCTATAATTCACCCCTCCACTTT.

The V gene is TRBV5-1, the J gene TRBJ1-1; TRBD1 matches 9 bases. CDR3 length: 14 residues. Per the germline V gene, CDR1 is SGHRS and CDR2 is YFSETQ. V was pared by 0 bases and J by 7 bases, with 4 bases of the junction left unmatched. The CDR3 loop is CASSLAGQGNEAFF. The CDR3 DNA sequence: TGCGCCAGCAGCTTGGCTGGACAGGGGAATGAAGCTTTCTTT. Based on the CDR3 plus reference TRBV5-1 and TRBJ1-1, the full variable domain is KAGVTQTPRYLIKTRGQQVTLSCSPISGHRSVSWYQQTPGQGLQFLFEYFSETQRNKGNFPGRFSGRQFSNSRSEMNVSTLELGDSALYLCASSLAGQGNEAFFGQGTRLTVV.

This rearrangement joins TRBV6-6 to TRBJ2-5, with D perhaps assigned TRBD1 or TRBD2 (5 bases each). Per germline, CDR1 MNHNY and CDR2 SVGAGI (reference sequence). Trimming shortened V by 8 bases and J by 5 bases, and 12 bases separated the two germline ends. The length of the CDR3 is 12 residues. CDR3 nucleotides: TGTGCCAGCCGACCGGGGCTCGAGACCCAGTACTTC. Encoded protein: CASRPGLETQYF.

The rearrangement joins TRBV10-3 to TRBJ2-1, with 11 bases identical to TRBD1. CDR3 length: 13 residues. Germline-derived CDR1 and CDR2 are ENHRY and SYGVKD. V lost 10 bases, J lost 5 bases, and 4 bases stayed unmatched. The CDR3 reads CATSGQGDNEQFF. The CDR3 nucleotides are TGTGCCACTTCGGGACAGGGGGACAATGAGCAGTTCTTC.

The genes are TRBV28 and TRBJ1-5, with unresolved D. This CDR3 comprises 12 residues. CDR1 and CDR2 (germline): MDHEN, SYDVKM. The germline V and J ends were trimmed by 5 bases and 11 bases, with 13 bases remaining between them. The CDR3 nucleotides are TGTGCCAGCAGTCGTCTGGGGAAAGCCCAGCATTTT. Protein: CASSRLGKAQHF.

This chain links TRBV5-1 with TRBJ1-6; the D is unclear. Trimming shortened V by 5 bases and J by 5 bases, and 14 bases separated the two germline ends. Germline CDR1 is SGHRS and CDR2 is YFSETQ. The CDR3 has 15 residues. The CDR3 loop is CASSPSAGNNSPLHF. The CDR3 nucleotides read TGCGCCAGCAGTCCTTCAGCAGGAAATAATTCACCCCTCCACTTT. The whole variable domain, remainder taken from reference TRBV5-1 and TRBJ1-6, is KAGVTQTPRYLIKTRGQQVTLSCSPISGHRSVSWYQQTPGQGLQFLFEYFSETQRNKGNFPGRFSGRQFSNSRSEMNVSTLELGDSALYLCASSPSAGNNSPLHFGNGTRLTVT.

The V and J genes are TRBV5-1 and TRBJ2-6; unclear D gene. Germline V gives CDR1 SGHRS, CDR2 YFSETQ. The CDR3 loop spans 17 amino acids. V was trimmed by 0 bases and J by 4 bases, leaving 14 bases between them. The CDR3 is CASSLGTAQVGANVLTF. The CDR3 DNA reads as TGCGCCAGCAGCTTGGGGACCGCCCAGGTCGGGGCCAACGTCCTGACTTTC.